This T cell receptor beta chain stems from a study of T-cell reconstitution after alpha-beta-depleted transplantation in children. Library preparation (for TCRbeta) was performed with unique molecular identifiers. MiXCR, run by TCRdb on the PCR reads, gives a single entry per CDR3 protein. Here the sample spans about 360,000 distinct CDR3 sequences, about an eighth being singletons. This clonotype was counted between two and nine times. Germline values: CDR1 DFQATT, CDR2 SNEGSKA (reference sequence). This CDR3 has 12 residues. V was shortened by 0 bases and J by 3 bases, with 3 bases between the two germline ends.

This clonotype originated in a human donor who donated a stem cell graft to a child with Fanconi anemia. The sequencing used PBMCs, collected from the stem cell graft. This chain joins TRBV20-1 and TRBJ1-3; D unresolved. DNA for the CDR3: TGCAGTGCTAGAGAAAGTGGAAACACCATATATTTT. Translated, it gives CSARESGNTIYF.